The present entry profiles one T cell receptor beta chain with its context. The data were taken from a study of cytomegalovirus exposure and HLA in healthy donors. Whole-study context: A later analysis reported the same platform for the roughly 110 validation repertoires and the 666 first-cohort repertoires.

The donors were members of the validation cohort, which comprised about 120 subjects and was separate from the first cohort of 730 or so subjects. The method was immunoSEQ multiplex PCR; TCRdb's version includes in-frame clones alone and lacks a portion of them. The sample records about 200,000 clones, about 81% being singletons. This TCR came from a woman aged 30 to 39 in good health and CMV-seronegative. The source material was PBMCs.

CDR3 bases: TGTGCCAGCAGTTACAGGGGGCGCATCGGGGAGCTGTTTTTT. It specifies CASSYRGRIGELFF. The J gene is TRBJ2-2, the V gene TRBV6-5, with TRBD1 matching 7 bases. Per germline, CDR1 MNHEY and CDR2 SVGAGI. Trimming cost V 2 bases and J 7 bases; bases outside gene matches: 4. CDR3 size: 14 residues.